Below, 24 T cell receptor beta chains from the same sample are listed, as sequenced in a study of T cell changes during pregnancy in multiple sclerosis. Profiling relied on immunoSEQ multiplex PCR, and the TCRdb table lists in-frame clones only, not all of them. The data show around 29,000 clones, 85% to 95% seen once. The input for sequencing was CD4+ T cells from peripheral blood mononuclear cells, taken in the first trimester of pregnancy. The receptor set was obtained from a female donor with multiple sclerosis, enrolled in a pregnancy study.

The chain combines TRBV27 with TRBJ1-1, with a possible D match to TRBD1 (5 bases). Trimming removed 6 bases from V and 6 bases from J, with 17 bases in between. CDR3 length: 14 amino acids. Germline V gene sequence: CDR1 MNHEY, CDR2 SMNVEV (reference sequence). CDR3 DNA sequence: TGTGCCAGCAGCCGAGCACAACAGGACGCTGAAGCTTTCTTT. Translated, it gives CASSRAQQDAEAFF.

The rearrangement joins TRBV4-2 to TRBJ1-4; D ambiguous. Germline V gene lookup returns CDR1 LGHNA and CDR2 YNFKEQ. The V gene lost 5 bases and the J gene lost 2 bases, with 6 bases spanning the gap. This CDR3 comprises 13 residues. CDR3 region: CASSKQTNEKLFF. The CDR3 DNA reads as TGTGCCAGCAGCAAACAGACTAATGAAAAACTGTTTTTT.

The chain employs TRBV5-1 and TRBJ2-1; 8 nucleotides line up with TRBD2. Trimming cost V 0 bases and J 6 bases; bases outside gene matches: 5. Per germline, CDR1 SGHRS and CDR2 YFSETQ. The CDR3 loop spans 15 amino acids. The CDR3 spells CASSLGGTSGNEQFF. CDR3 DNA: TGCGCCAGCAGCTTGGGGGGGACTAGTGGCAATGAGCAGTTCTTC.

V gene TRBV29-1 combines with J gene TRBJ1-2; a weak D match, TRBD1 (5 bases). Germline assignment: CDR1 SQVTM and CDR2 ANQGSEA. Trimming removed 0 bases at V and 4 bases at J, with 6 bases between. The CDR3 extends over 12 amino acids. CDR3 coding DNA: TGCAGCGTTGAAGATCAGGGCTATGGCTACACCTTC. This translates into CSVEDQGYGYTF.

J is TRBJ1-4 and V is TRBV19, with 9 bases identical to TRBD1. CDR3 length: 15 amino acids. From germline, CDR1 is LNHDA and CDR2 SQIVND (reference sequence). The V gene end was trimmed by 5 bases and the J gene end by 3 bases; junction bases not matched to a gene: 4. The CDR3 sequence is CASSLQGAPNEKLFF. CDR3 in DNA: TGTGCCAGTAGTCTACAGGGGGCCCCTAATGAAAAACTGTTTTTT.

J is TRBJ1-3 and V is TRBV9; 7 nucleotides agree with TRBD1. With 3 bases clipped from V and 0 bases from J, the junction kept 6 bases outside the gene matches. CDR3 size: 16 residues. CDR1 is SGDLS, CDR2 YYNGEE, per germline. The CDR3 is CASSDQRQGSGNTIYF. The CDR3 nucleotides are TGTGCCAGCAGCGACCAAAGACAGGGCTCTGGAAACACCATATATTTT.

This chain uses TRBV7-2 with TRBJ1-2, with 9 bases aligning to TRBD1. Germline values: CDR1 SGHTA, CDR2 FQGNSA. This CDR3 has 14 amino acids. V gave up 6 bases and J gave up 4 bases; unmatched junction bases: 6. The DNA of the CDR3 is TGTGCCAGCAGGCGACAGGGGGGTTTCTATGGCTACACCTTC. It codes for CASRRQGGFYGYTF.

V gene TRBV4-2 combines with J gene TRBJ2-1; 8 bases fit TRBD1. Germline V gene data show CDR1 as LGHNA and CDR2 as YNFKEQ. V lost 3 bases to trimming and J lost 7 bases; unmatched junction nucleotides: 11. The CDR3 loop spans 16 amino acids. The CDR3 region has the DNA TGTGCCAGCAGCCAGGGTGGACAGGGCGGTCGTAATGAGCAGTTCTTC. Translating it yields CASSQGGQGGRNEQFF.

This clone has a handful of counts. The chain joins TRBV30 to TRBJ1-3, with no clear D. V was clipped by 2 bases and J by 0 bases, with 8 bases between them. CDR3 length equals 14 residues. Germline V gene data show CDR1 as GTSNPN and CDR2 as SVGIG (reference sequence). DNA for the CDR3: TGTGCCTGGAGTTTGAAGAGCTCTGGAAACACCATATATTTT. The encoded protein is CAWSLKSSGNTIYF.

The J gene is TRBJ1-6, the V gene TRBV12-5; D not resolved. Trimming cost V 6 bases and J 0 bases, with 12 bases left between them. The CDR3 runs to 16 residues. Looked up from germline, CDR1 is LGHNT and CDR2 is FRNRAP. The CDR3 here is CASGPPVSSYNSPLHF. The CDR3 nucleotides are TGTGCTAGTGGCCCCCCGGTGAGCTCCTATAATTCACCCCTCCACTTT.

The gene calls are TRBV7-3 and TRBJ1-1, with 9 bases that match TRBD1. V dropped 2 bases and J dropped 4; count of bases not matched to a gene: 2. From germline, CDR1 is SGHTA and CDR2 FQGTGA. The CDR3 runs 14 residues. This chain's CDR3 is CASSLYRGPTEAFF. CDR3 bases: TGTGCCAGCAGCTTATACAGGGGGCCCACTGAAGCTTTCTTT.

This chain links TRBV21-1 with TRBJ1-6. TRBV21-1 is annotated as a pseudogene. The CDR3 has 14 residues. CDR3 sequence reads: CATSRDCVNSPLHF. The CDR3 bases are TGTGCCACTTCCCGGGACTGCGTGAATTCACCCCTCCACTTT.

The chain carries TRBV10-3 and TRBJ1-2; TRBD1 aligns across 12 bases. The V segment lost 6 bases and the J segment 5 bases; nucleotides outside the gene matches: 7. Germline V gene sequence: CDR1 ENHRY, CDR2 SYGVKD. The CDR3 has 15 amino acids. The CDR3 DNA reads as TGTGCCATCAGCGGGGACAGGGGGCAAGAGTATGGCTACACCTTC. Translated: CAISGDRGQEYGYTF.

The J gene is TRBJ1-5, the V gene TRBV7-4; possible D gene TRBD1, 6 bases. Germline CDR1 SGHVT, CDR2 SQSDAQ. Trimming took off 7 bases at V and 5 bases at J, with 21 bases between the two ends. This CDR3 spans 16 amino acids. The CDR3 region is CASTLPGHPLDQPQHF. DNA for the CDR3: TGTGCCAGCACCCTACCGGGACACCCTTTGGATCAGCCCCAGCATTTT.

The chain links TRBV5-1 to TRBJ2-2; TRBD2 matches at 14 bases. Germline trimming cut 7 bases from V and 5 bases from J; bases unmatched to any gene: 7. Germline V CDR1 and CDR2: SGHRS, YFSETQ. The CDR3 spans 16 residues. This CDR3 reads CASRLAGGDRTGELFF. The CDR3 DNA reads TGCGCCAGCCGACTAGCGGGGGGGGATCGGACCGGGGAGCTGTTTTTT.

The chain joins TRBV7-9 to TRBJ1-4, with TRBD1 matching over 8 bases. V lost 5 bases and J lost 7; bases outside the gene matches: 9. From germline, CDR1 is SEHNR and CDR2 FQNEAQ (reference sequence). The CDR3 contains 15 residues. The CDR3 loop reads CASSRPGGAIEKLFF. The CDR3 bases are TGTGCCAGCAGCCGTCCAGGGGGCGCGATTGAAAAACTGTTTTTT.

V gene TRBV7-3 combines with J gene TRBJ1-2; possible D gene TRBD1, 6 bases. V dropped 6 bases and J dropped 8 bases, with 16 bases sitting between them. This CDR3 region has 13 residues. In germline, CDR1 is SGHTA, CDR2 FQGTGA. CDR3 DNA: TGTGCCAGCAGGAAGGACAGTTTCGGGGGCTACACCTTC. This sequence encodes CASRKDSFGGYTF. Drawing the rest from reference TRBV7-3 and TRBJ1-2, the complete variable domain is GAGVSQTPSNKVTEKGKYVELRCDPISGHTALYWYRQSLGQGPEFLIYFQGTGAADDSGLPNDRFFAVRPEGSVSTLKIQRTERGDSAVYLCASRKDSFGGYTFGSGTRLTVV.

The rearrangement links TRBV5-1 to TRBJ1-6, with D possibly matching TRBD1 (5 bases). This CDR3 has 17 amino acids. Germline V gene sequence: CDR1 SGHRS, CDR2 YFSETQ. The V end was cut by 1 base, the J end by 4 bases, with 15 bases between. The DNA for the CDR3 is TGCGCCAGCAGCTTGATTTTCCCCGGGGGATATAATTCACCCCTCCACTTT. Protein sequence: CASSLIFPGGYNSPLHF.

This rearrangement joins TRBV6-6 to TRBJ1-6; D gene uncertain. Trimming pared 8 bases from V and 4 bases from J, leaving 12 bases between. CDR3 length: 14 residues. CDR1 and CDR2 (germline): MNHNY, SVGAGI (reference sequence). CDR3 region: CASWRDLYNSPLHF. In DNA form, the CDR3 reads TGTGCCAGCTGGAGGGATCTTTATAATTCACCCCTCCACTTT.

CDR3 coding DNA: TGTGCCAGCAGCCCGGACAGGGACAATGAGCAGTTCTTC. It specifies CASSPDRDNEQFF. The chain is built from TRBV7-2 and TRBJ2-1; 8 nucleotides match TRBD1. CDR1 is SGHTA, CDR2 FQGNSA, per germline. The CDR3 is 13 amino acids. J gave up 5 bases and V 5 bases, and 2 bases lay outside the gene matches.

This sequence joins TRBV5-1 and TRBJ2-5; D is perhaps TRBD2 (6 bases). Trimming stripped 1 base from V and 4 bases from J, with 11 bases between. Per germline, CDR1 SGHRS and CDR2 YFSETQ. CDR3 length equals 14 residues. In nucleotides, the CDR3 is TGCGCCAGCAGCTTGTTAACTAGCCCAGAGACCCAGTACTTC. Protein product: CASSLLTSPETQYF.

The V and J genes are TRBV15 and TRBJ2-7; 7 nucleotides line up with TRBD1. J gave up 0 bases and V 8 bases, and 4 bases lay outside the gene matches. The CDR3 runs 13 residues. CDR1 is LNHNV and CDR2 is YYDKDF in the germline V gene (reference sequence). The chain's CDR3 is CATSRDSSYEQYF. The CDR3 region has the DNA TGTGCCACCTCACGGGACAGCTCCTACGAGCAGTACTTC. The full variable domain, its missing parts supplied by reference TRBV15 and TRBJ2-7, is DAMVIQNPRYQVTQFGKPVTLSCSQTLNHNVMYWYQQKSSQAPKLLFHYYDKDFNNEADTPDNFQSRRPNTSFCFLDIRSPGLGDTAMYLCATSRDSSYEQYFGPGTRLTVT.

The chain joins TRBV4-1 to TRBJ1-3; 7 bases are a match to TRBD1. J gave up 1 base and V 0 bases, and 3 bases lay outside the gene matches. The CDR3 sequence is 16 residues long. Germline CDR1 and CDR2: MGHRA and YSYEKL. This CDR3 is CASSQEQGQSGNTIYF. The CDR3 region has the DNA TGCGCCAGCAGCCAAGAACAGGGGCAATCTGGAAACACCATATATTTT.

This chain uses TRBV7-2 with TRBJ2-2; D possibly corresponds to TRBD1 (6 bases). Trimming cost V 5 bases and J 0 bases, with 7 bases left between them. The germline gives CDR1 SGHTA, CDR2 FQGNSA. The CDR3 loop spans 14 amino acids. CDR3 protein: CASSGQPNTGELFF. The CDR3, as DNA: TGTGCCAGCAGCGGACAGCCGAACACCGGGGAGCTGTTTTTT. The full variable domain, with the rest looked up from reference TRBV7-2 and TRBJ2-2, is GAGVSQSPSNKVTEKGKDVELRCDPISGHTALYWYRQSLGQGLEFLIYFQGNSAPDKSGLPSDRFSAERTGGSVSTLTIQRTQQEDSAVYLCASSGQPNTGELFFGEGSRLTVL.